The 27 T cell receptor beta chains below come from one sample, sequenced in a study of monozygotic twins with inflammatory bowel disease. TCRdb reprocessed the 5' RACE reads, with one entry per CDR3 protein and no DNA. The sample yields about 380,000 distinct CDR3 sequences, of which the top ten take up 2.5% to 3%. The material sequenced was blood. The source of these receptors is a human donor with ulcerative colitis or Crohn's disease, or a healthy co-twin of an affected twin (not recorded which).

This chain joins TRBV7-3 and TRBJ2-2. The germline CDR1 and CDR2 sequences are SGHTA and FQGTGA. The CDR3 is 14 amino acids. CDR3 amino acids: CASSLNLVVGELFF.

The chain employs TRBV19 and TRBJ1-3. The CDR3 totals 14 residues. Germline CDR1 LNHDA, CDR2 SQIVND (reference sequence). The CDR3 spells CASSFPRSGNTIYF. Full variable domain (missing parts from reference TRBV19 and TRBJ1-3): DGGITQSPKYLFRKEGQNVTLSCEQNLNHDAMYWYRQDPGQGLRLIYYSQIVNDFQKGDIAEGYSVSREKKESFPLTVTSAQKNPTAFYLCASSFPRSGNTIYFGEGSWLTVV.

The chain employs TRBV13 and TRBJ2-3; TCRdb designates TRBD2, a call that cannot be tested without DNA. The CDR3 runs 17 residues. From germline, CDR1 is PRHDT and CDR2 FYEKMQ (reference sequence). The CDR3 reads CASSPTNRAGGRDTQYF.

The CDR3 sequence is CASTSSTFYEQYF. This chain links TRBV7-9 with TRBJ2-7. Germline V gives CDR1 SEHNR, CDR2 FQNEAQ (reference sequence). This CDR3 comprises 13 residues.

V and J are TRBV5-1 and TRBJ2-2. The CDR3 has 14 residues. Germline values: CDR1 SGHRS, CDR2 YFSETQ. The CDR3 protein is CASSLGDITGELFF. The full variable domain, its missing parts supplied by reference TRBV5-1 and TRBJ2-2, is KAGVTQTPRYLIKTRGQQVTLSCSPISGHRSVSWYQQTPGQGLQFLFEYFSETQRNKGNFPGRFSGRQFSNSRSEMNVSTLELGDSALYLCASSLGDITGELFFGEGSRLTVL.

This chain joins TRBV7-7 and TRBJ2-2; TCRdb's assignment of TRBD1 cannot be checked, as there is no DNA. Germline V gives CDR1 SSHAT, CDR2 FNYEAQ (reference sequence). CDR3 length: 15 residues. The CDR3 sequence: CASSLSQGFAGELFF. Supplemented by reference TRBV7-7 and TRBJ2-2, the full variable domain reads GAGVSQSPRYKVTKRGQDVTLRCDPISSHATLYWYQQALGQGPEFLTYFNYEAQPDKSGLPSDRFSAERPEGSISTLTIQRTEQRDSAMYRCASSLSQGFAGELFFGEGSRLTVL.

This chain connects TRBV18 to TRBJ2-7; the D call of TRBD1 rests on TCRdb alone, since no DNA is present to check it. Germline CDR1 is KGHSH and CDR2 is LQKENI. The CDR3 consists of 14 residues. The CDR3 here is CASSLGTASYEQYF.

This sequence joins TRBV4-3 and TRBJ2-2. In germline, CDR1 is LGHNA, CDR2 YSLEER. The CDR3 spans 15 residues. CDR3 amino acids: CASSQDEKYPGELFF.

This chain connects TRBV3-1 to TRBJ2-5; TCRdb reports TRBD1, a call that lacks DNA to check it against. The CDR3 runs to 16 residues. Germline values: CDR1 LGHDT, CDR2 YNNKEL (reference sequence). The CDR3 loop is CASSQDLRTGARTQYF.

J is TRBJ1-2 and V is TRBV12-5. The CDR3 covers 13 residues. Per the germline V gene, CDR1 is LGHNT and CDR2 is FRNRAP. The CDR3 spells CASGLGGPYGYTF.

The genes are TRBV12-3 or TRBV12-4 and TRBJ2-5; TCRdb's D call, TRBD1, is unchecked because there is no DNA. The CDR3 loop spans 15 amino acids. CDR3 region: CASTRAGTEQETQYF.

This sequence joins TRBV4-1 and TRBJ2-7; TCRdb gives TRBD1 as the D gene, but with no DNA this cannot be confirmed. Germline CDR1 and CDR2: MGHRA and YSYEKL. This CDR3 region has 13 residues. The CDR3 region is CASSLRGGHEQYF.

The chain links TRBV7-9 to TRBJ1-4. Germline V gives CDR1 SEHNR, CDR2 FQNEAQ (reference sequence). CDR3 length: 14 residues. The CDR3 spells CASSLHGGNEKLFF.

The chain combines TRBV5-1 with TRBJ2-7; TCRdb lists TRBD1, though no DNA is available to test this call. The CDR3 totals 14 residues. Germline CDR1 SGHRS, CDR2 YFSETQ. Here the CDR3 reads CASEQGAGTYEQYF.

CDR3 amino acids: CASSLKGFSQRTSYEQYF. The J gene is TRBJ2-7, the V gene TRBV27; the TRBD1 assignment by TCRdb is unverifiable without DNA. This CDR3 contains 18 residues. Germline-derived CDR1 and CDR2 are MNHEY and SMNVEV (reference sequence).

This chain joins TRBV28 and TRBJ1-1. The CDR3 has 11 amino acids. In germline, CDR1 is MDHEN, CDR2 SYDVKM. This CDR3 is CASSYGRNSFF.

The chain couples TRBV7-9 to TRBJ2-4; TCRdb calls TRBD2, which cannot be checked without DNA. The germline CDR1 and CDR2 sequences are SEHNR and FQNEAQ (reference sequence). The length of the CDR3 is 14 residues. CDR3 amino acids: CASLQGGSENIQYF.

The gene calls are TRBV5-1 and TRBJ2-2; TCRdb gives TRBD1 as the D gene, but with no DNA this cannot be confirmed. This CDR3 region has 14 residues. In germline, CDR1 is SGHRS, CDR2 YFSETQ. CDR3 sequence reads: CASAHDRNTGELFF.

This chain connects TRBV13 to TRBJ2-7. Germline values: CDR1 PRHDT, CDR2 FYEKMQ (reference sequence). The CDR3 spans 13 residues. CDR3 protein: CASSVGISYEQYF.

CDR3 sequence: CASSFSFRQGSQETQYF. The rearrangement links TRBV5-1 to TRBJ2-5; TCRdb's D call of TRBD1 is untestable without DNA. The CDR3 consists of 17 residues. The V gene's germline CDR1 is SGHRS and CDR2 YFSETQ.

The chain combines TRBV19 with TRBJ1-5; there is no DNA to check the TCRdb D call of TRBD1. The CDR3 runs to 15 residues. The germline CDR1 and CDR2 sequences are LNHDA and SQIVND (reference sequence). CDR3: CASKIQGYGNQPQHF.

This chain links TRBV6-1 with TRBJ2-7; without DNA, the TCRdb call of TRBD1 cannot be checked. The germline gives CDR1 MNHNS, CDR2 SASEGT. This CDR3 has 15 amino acids. Here the CDR3 reads CASSASGTPTYEQYF.

The chain employs TRBV5-1 and TRBJ2-7; TCRdb returns TRBD1, unconfirmable since there is no DNA. The CDR3 totals 17 residues. Per germline, CDR1 SGHRS and CDR2 YFSETQ. The CDR3 is CASSFLFRDRERYEQYF. The full variable domain, with the rest looked up from reference TRBV5-1 and TRBJ2-7, is KAGVTQTPRYLIKTRGQQVTLSCSPISGHRSVSWYQQTPGQGLQFLFEYFSETQRNKGNFPGRFSGRQFSNSRSEMNVSTLELGDSALYLCASSFLFRDRERYEQYFGPGTRLTVT.

The chain couples TRBV3-1 to TRBJ1-1; absent DNA, TCRdb's TRBD1 call cannot be checked. The CDR3 sequence is 13 residues long. Germline V gene data show CDR1 as LGHDT and CDR2 as YNNKEL (reference sequence). The chain's CDR3 is CASSSPGGTEAFF.

CDR3 region: CAREGTLNTEAFF. V is TRBV27 and J is TRBJ1-1; without DNA, the TCRdb call of TRBD1 cannot be checked. The CDR3 extends over 13 amino acids. Germline V gene lookup returns CDR1 MNHEY and CDR2 SMNVEV (reference sequence).

The chain uses TRBV2 and TRBJ1-1; the D call from TCRdb, TRBD1, cannot be confirmed without DNA. The CDR3 runs 13 residues. Germline CDR1 reads SNHLY; CDR2 reads FYNNEI. Here the CDR3 reads CASSDGGFILGQF.

The chain uses TRBV7-9 and TRBJ2-7; no DNA is available, so the TRBD2 call from TCRdb remains unchecked. The CDR3 runs to 15 residues. Germline assignment: CDR1 SEHNR and CDR2 FQNEAQ (reference sequence). The CDR3: CASSFRGTGQDEQYF.